This TCR beta chain was found in a study of human T cells and chemical hapten exposure. Broader study findings: There was no change with DPC sensitization in TCRs above 1 in 1000 frequency.

V was pared by 7 bases and J by 4 bases, with 13 bases between. The CDR3 covers 13 residues. Germline V CDR1 and CDR2: MDHEN, SYDVKM. This clonotype has a handful of counts. The antigen is undetermined. Indicated time point: pre-sensitization, week 0. Treatment indicated: therapeutic diphenylcyclopropenone sensitization with weekly scalp DPC. Investigators collected blood before applying each patch test. TCRdb analysed the RACE reads with MiXCR anew, one entry per CDR3 protein. Among around 260,000 distinct CDR3 sequences, approximately 8.6% were seen once, and the ten largest hold roughly 2.5%. V and J are TRBV28 and TRBJ2-5, with unresolved D. This TCR was recovered from a woman between 35 and 50 years old with alopecia areata. Some clones in this sample may be carry-over from other donors' samples. The sequencing used whole blood, collected in connection with sensitization to the hapten diphenylcyclopropenone (DPC). This CDR3 is CASTDLKRETQYF. The CDR3 nucleotides are TGTGCCAGCACGGACCTAAAGCGAGAGACCCAGTACTTC.